These 30 T cell receptor beta chains share one sample of origin, sequenced in a study of blood T cell repertoires in COVID-19. The protocol was immunoSEQ multiplex PCR, while the TCRdb copy is restricted to in-frame clones and leaves out a portion. The data contain fewer than 50,000 clones, roughly 85% of them singletons. Material: peripheral blood. The receptors stem from a man aged 55 to 70 with COVID-19, enrolled during active disease.

This sequence joins TRBV19 and TRBJ1-1, with a tentative D call TRBD1 (5 bases). The CDR3 contains 12 residues. V was trimmed by 8 bases and J by 5 bases, leaving 12 bases between them. Germline V gene lookup returns CDR1 LNHDA and CDR2 SQIVND (reference sequence). Here the CDR3 DNA reads TGTGCCAGTGGGCAGGGTGAGACTGAAGCTTTCTTT. This codes for CASGQGETEAFF. Drawing the rest from reference TRBV19 and TRBJ1-1, the complete variable domain is DGGITQSPKYLFRKEGQNVTLSCEQNLNHDAMYWYRQDPGQGLRLIYYSQIVNDFQKGDIAEGYSVSREKKESFPLTVTSAQKNPTAFYLCASGQGETEAFFGQGTRLTVV.

This chain joins TRBV5-1 and TRBJ2-5, with TRBD2 identical over 7 bases. The ends lost 2 bases at V and 0 bases at J; junction bases unmatched: 7. The CDR3 spans 16 residues. The germline V gene has CDR1 SGHRS and CDR2 YFSETQ. CDR3 sequence (DNA): TGCGCCAGCAGCTTAGAAGGACTAGGTTACCAAGAGACCCAGTACTTC. Translating it yields CASSLEGLGYQETQYF.

V is TRBV10-1 and J is TRBJ2-1, with D uncertain. The CDR3 contains 14 residues. V was cut by 0 bases and J by 2 bases, with 5 bases left in between. CDR1 WNHNN and CDR2 SYGVQD come from the germline V gene (reference sequence). CDR3 protein: CASSESLAYNEQFF. The CDR3 region has the DNA TGCGCCAGCAGTGAGTCGCTAGCCTACAATGAGCAGTTCTTC.

V gene TRBV30 combines with J gene TRBJ2-2; D gene unclear. This CDR3 has 13 residues. Germline V gene sequence: CDR1 GTSNPN, CDR2 SVGIG (reference sequence). Trimming removed 0 bases at V and 6 bases at J, with 8 bases between. The CDR3 here is CAWSVQSSGELFF. The DNA for the CDR3 is TGTGCCTGGAGTGTACAGAGTTCCGGGGAGCTGTTTTTT.

The V call is TRBV6-6, the J call TRBJ1-1; tentative D call: TRBD1 (6 bases). Trimming removed 5 bases at V and 2 bases at J, with 15 bases between. This CDR3 region has 15 residues. Germline V gives CDR1 MNHNY, CDR2 SVGAGI (reference sequence). CDR3: CASSTGQERNTEAFF. For the CDR3, the DNA is TGTGCCAGCAGTACAGGGCAGGAGCGAAACACTGAAGCTTTCTTT.

The chain is built from TRBV28 and TRBJ2-3, with 8 nucleotides matching TRBD1. The junction had 9 bases not matched to a gene; V was cut back by 10 bases and J by 0 bases. CDR1 MDHEN and CDR2 SYDVKM come from the germline V gene. The CDR3 totals 15 residues. The CDR3 bases are TGTGCCACCTTCGACAGGGGTGGGAGCACAGATACGCAGTATTTT. It translates to CATFDRGGSTDTQYF.

There are a few counts of this clone. The chain employs TRBV11-3 and TRBJ2-7; D perhaps matches TRBD1 (6 bases). CDR1 and CDR2 from the germline V gene are SGHNT and YENEEA. V lost 5 bases to trimming and J lost 0 bases, with 17 bases between them. The CDR3 is 16 amino acids. CDR3 sequence: CASSQRTAQSSYEQYF. The CDR3 DNA is TGTGCCAGCAGCCAACGGACAGCGCAAAGCTCCTACGAGCAGTACTTC.

V and J are TRBV5-4 and TRBJ2-3, with 10 bases aligning to TRBD1. Germline CDR1 SGHNT, CDR2 YYREEE (reference sequence). The J segment lost 2 bases and the V segment lost 4 bases, leaving 7 bases of the junction unmatched. This CDR3 is 16 amino acids long. The CDR3 region has the DNA TGTGCCAGCAGCAAAGGACAGGGGGAGGCCACAGATACGCAGTATTTT. It specifies CASSKGQGEATDTQYF.

This sequence joins TRBV19 and TRBJ2-7, with TRBD2 identical over 10 bases. The CDR3 has 16 residues. Germline-derived CDR1 and CDR2 are LNHDA and SQIVND (reference sequence). The V and J ends lost 3 bases and 0 bases, in that order; junction bases with no gene match: 5. The CDR3, as DNA: TGTGCCAGTAGTATGGGGCGACTAGCGGGCTCCTACGAGCAGTACTTC. As protein: CASSMGRLAGSYEQYF.

This rearrangement joins TRBV11-2 to TRBJ2-5; unclear D gene. The V and J ends lost 0 bases and 5 bases respectively, with 10 bases between them. CDR1 and CDR2 (germline): SGHAT, FQNNGV. The CDR3 runs 14 residues. CDR3 DNA sequence: TGTGCCAGCAGCTTAGACCCAGGTACGGAGACCCAGTACTTC. It encodes CASSLDPGTETQYF. Using reference TRBV11-2 and TRBJ2-5 for the parts outside the CDR3, the full variable domain is EAGVAQSPRYKIIEKRQSVAFWCNPISGHATLYWYQQILGQGPKLLIQFQNNGVVDDSQLPKDRFSAERLKGVDSTLKIQPAKLEDSAVYLCASSLDPGTETQYFGPGTRLLVL.

The table lists this clone with a count of one. The chain couples TRBV4-1 to TRBJ2-7, with D hard to call. V was clipped by 0 bases and J by 0 bases, with 21 bases between them. CDR1 is MGHRA, CDR2 YSYEKL, per germline. The CDR3 runs 19 residues. CDR3 bases: TGCGCCAGCAGCCAAGATCGTCAGATCCTTACCGCCGCCTCCTACGAGCAGTACTTC. Residues: CASSQDRQILTAASYEQYF.

This sequence joins TRBV6-1 and TRBJ1-6; 8 positions match TRBD1. CDR3 length: 16 amino acids. Per the germline V gene, CDR1 is MNHNS and CDR2 is SASEGT. V shed 4 bases, J shed 6 bases, and the junction held 8 bases outside the gene matches. CDR3 amino acids: CASSGQGPGVNSPLHF. CDR3 DNA sequence: TGTGCCAGCAGTGGACAGGGGCCTGGGGTTAATTCACCCCTCCACTTT.

The rearrangement uses TRBV30 and TRBJ2-6, with 7 bases lining up with TRBD1. The CDR3 is 16 amino acids. With V trimmed by 8 bases and J by 0 bases, 10 bases remained unmatched. Germline loops: CDR1 GTSNPN, CDR2 SVGIG (reference sequence). For the CDR3, the DNA is TGTGCCCGAAGCCGGACAGGCAACTCTGGGGCCAACGTCCTGACTTTC. As protein: CARSRTGNSGANVLTF.

This sequence joins TRBV11-2 and TRBJ1-1; 7 nucleotides align to TRBD1. V lost 7 bases, J lost 4 bases, and 9 bases stayed unmatched. The germline gives CDR1 SGHAT, CDR2 FQNNGV. The CDR3 runs 14 residues. CDR3 region: CASKALTGITEAFF. The CDR3 region has the DNA TGTGCCAGCAAAGCATTGACAGGGATCACTGAAGCTTTCTTT.

The chain couples TRBV7-9 to TRBJ2-3; 7 nucleotides align to TRBD2. In germline, CDR1 is SEHNR, CDR2 FQNEAQ (reference sequence). CDR3 length equals 14 residues. V was clipped by 5 bases and J by 0 bases; unmatched bases: 2. The CDR3 DNA sequence: TGTGCCAGCAGCGGTAGCGGGAGCACAGATACGCAGTATTTT. This codes for CASSGSGSTDTQYF.

This chain joins TRBV28 and TRBJ1-5; D may be TRBD1 (5 bases). The CDR3 contains 15 residues. V shed 7 bases and J shed 4 bases, with 17 bases lying between them. Germline-derived CDR1 and CDR2 are MDHEN and SYDVKM. The CDR3 sequence is CASTTGGLGNQPQHF. The CDR3 nucleotides are TGTGCCAGCACAACCGGGGGTTTAGGGAATCAGCCCCAGCATTTT.

The rearrangement links TRBV6-6 to TRBJ2-3; D is uncertain. The V gene's germline CDR1 is MNHNY and CDR2 SVGAGI (reference sequence). The germline V and J ends were trimmed by 0 bases and 6 bases, with 7 bases remaining between them. The CDR3 is 13 residues long. The CDR3 sequence is CASSYSSGDTQYF. The CDR3 coding sequence is TGTGCCAGCAGTTACTCGTCGGGTGATACGCAGTATTTT.

This clone was detected only once. This sequence joins TRBV24-1 and TRBJ2-5; no clear D gene. CDR3 length equals 13 residues. Germline V gives CDR1 KGHDR, CDR2 SFDVKD. V lost 2 bases and J 5 bases, leaving 8 bases between the germline ends. The CDR3: CATSDWYAETQYF. The CDR3 coding sequence is TGTGCCACCAGTGATTGGTATGCGGAGACCCAGTACTTC.

The chain couples TRBV14 to TRBJ2-3; 8 bases align to TRBD2. After removal of 0 bases from V and 5 bases from J, the junction contained 4 bases not matched to a gene. The CDR3 covers 15 residues. In germline, CDR1 is SGHDN, CDR2 FVKESK. The CDR3 DNA reads TGTGCCAGCAGCCAAGATAAGGCGGGAGGAGATACGCAGTATTTT. Its protein product is CASSQDKAGGDTQYF.

This clone appeared a single time. The chain links TRBV30 to TRBJ2-1; D is possibly TRBD1 (6 bases). With 8 bases removed from V and 5 bases from J, the gap between germline ends came to 16 bases. Germline lookup yields CDR1 GTSNPN and CDR2 SVGIG (reference sequence). There are 13 residues in the CDR3. The CDR3 sequence: CAGLARGNNEQFF. For the CDR3, the DNA is TGTGCCGGTCTCGCCAGGGGAAACAATGAGCAGTTCTTC.

This clone was detected only once. This chain joins TRBV19 and TRBJ2-2, with a tentative D call TRBD1 (5 bases). CDR3 length: 14 amino acids. Per the germline V gene, CDR1 is LNHDA and CDR2 is SQIVND (reference sequence). The V gene lost 7 bases and the J gene lost 3 bases, with 12 bases spanning the gap. CDR3 in amino acids: CASTVGVDTGELFF. The CDR3 DNA follows: TGTGCCAGTACTGTAGGGGTGGACACCGGGGAGCTGTTTTTT.

The chain joins TRBV7-6 to TRBJ1-2; 9 nucleotides line up with TRBD1. This CDR3 region has 15 residues. Germline V lookup: CDR1 SGHVS, CDR2 FNYEAQ. J was trimmed by 4 bases and V by 0 bases; bases with no gene match: 3. The CDR3 nucleotides are TGTGCCAGCAGCTTAGCGGACAGGGGACCCTATGGCTACACCTTC. This translates into CASSLADRGPYGYTF.

This chain joins TRBV11-2 and TRBJ2-1; 12 nucleotides line up with TRBD2. The germline V gene has CDR1 SGHAT and CDR2 FQNNGV. This CDR3 is 16 amino acids long. V trimming: 2 bases; J trimming: 7 bases; junction bases outside the gene matches: 6. The CDR3 DNA reads TGTGCCAGCAGCTTAAGTCCTAGCGGGAGGGATAATGAGCAGTTCTTC. This codes for CASSLSPSGRDNEQFF.

The V call is TRBV2, the J call TRBJ2-1, with D maybe TRBD2 (6 bases). In germline, CDR1 is SNHLY, CDR2 FYNNEI. The CDR3 runs to 15 residues. Trimming pared 7 bases from V and 2 bases from J, leaving 15 bases between. CDR3 loop: CASTVGSGAYNEQFF. CDR3 in DNA: TGTGCCAGCACGGTAGGTAGCGGAGCCTACAATGAGCAGTTCTTC.

This clone was counted once. V is TRBV6-4 and J is TRBJ1-2, with TRBD1 matching 10 bases. Germline trimming cut 3 bases from V and 6 bases from J; bases unmatched to any gene: 10. This CDR3 has 16 residues. CDR1 and CDR2 (germline): MRHNA, SNTAGT. CDR3 amino acids: CASSEFGTGEENGYTF. The CDR3 nucleotides read TGTGCCAGCAGTGAGTTTGGGACAGGGGAAGAGAATGGCTACACCTTC.

The J gene is TRBJ1-1, the V gene TRBV2, with a weak D call TRBD1 (6 bases). Deletions cut 7 bases from V and 1 base from J, with 16 bases between. CDR1 and CDR2 (germline): SNHLY, FYNNEI. The CDR3 loop spans 15 amino acids. This CDR3 reads CASNTRGGANTEAFF. As DNA, the CDR3 is TGTGCCAGCAATACTCGAGGGGGGGCGAACACTGAAGCTTTCTTT.

The chain has TRBV7-2 and TRBJ2-3; D is ambiguous. V lost 6 bases and J 2 bases, leaving 9 bases between the germline ends. Germline CDR1 and CDR2: SGHTA and FQGNSA. The CDR3 is 13 residues long. This CDR3 reads CASSSPSTDTQYF. The CDR3 DNA is TGTGCCAGCAGTTCTCCTTCCACAGATACGCAGTATTTT.

V is TRBV18 and J is TRBJ1-4, with D unresolved. V lost 5 bases and J lost 4, with 14 bases in between. The germline V gene encodes CDR1 KGHSH and CDR2 LQKENI. The CDR3 extends over 15 amino acids. In DNA, the CDR3 is TGTGCCAGCTCAAGTTCGGGAGGAGGTAATGAAAAACTGTTTTTT. It translates to CASSSSGGGNEKLFF.

The chain has TRBV28 and TRBJ2-2; 8 positions agree with TRBD2. CDR1 is MDHEN, CDR2 SYDVKM, per germline. CDR3 length equals 16 residues. V gave up 7 bases and J gave up 0 bases; unmatched junction bases: 7. Written as DNA, the CDR3 is TGTGCCAGCACCCCCTCGGGAGGGGCGAACACCGGGGAGCTGTTTTTT. This encodes CASTPSGGANTGELFF.

The chain uses TRBV11-1 and TRBJ1-2; 10 bases line up with TRBD1. The germline V gene has CDR1 SGHAT and CDR2 FQDESV (reference sequence). V lost 6 bases, J lost 0 bases, and 4 bases stayed unmatched. The CDR3 is made up of 15 amino acids. The CDR3 loop reads CASRRDRGANYGYTF. For the CDR3, the DNA is TGTGCCAGCAGACGGGACAGGGGTGCTAACTATGGCTACACCTTC.